These 8 T cell receptor beta chains originate from one sample sequenced in a study of blood T cell repertoires in COVID-19. The data were produced by immunoSEQ multiplex PCR, yet TCRdb's version contains in-frame clones alone and is incomplete. The data show about 130,000 clones, approximately 80% seen once. Source material: peripheral blood. Receptors were obtained from a man aged 35 to 55 with active or convalescent COVID-19.

This clone was counted a few times. J is TRBJ1-4 and V is TRBV29-1; no clear D gene. Trimming removed 5 bases from V and 5 bases from J, with 12 bases in between. CDR3 size: 13 residues. Germline CDR1 and CDR2: SQVTM and ANQGSEA. Here the CDR3 reads CSVRGLMNEKLFF. Here the CDR3 DNA reads TGCAGCGTTCGAGGGCTCATGAATGAAAAACTGTTTTTT.

The chain is built from TRBV6-2 or TRBV6-3 and TRBJ1-4; TRBD1 aligns across 7 bases. V was clipped by 0 bases and J by 7 bases; unmatched bases: 5. Per germline, CDR1 MNHEY and CDR2 SVGEGT. CDR3 length: 15 amino acids. CDR3 sequence: CASSYSTGVGEKLFF. CDR3 in DNA: TGTGCCAGCAGTTACTCAACAGGGGTCGGTGAAAAACTGTTTTTT.

The genes are TRBV5-6 and TRBJ1-4; D may be TRBD1 (5 bases). The germline gives CDR1 SGHDT, CDR2 YYEEEE. Trimming took 5 bases from V and 0 from J, leaving 17 bases between them. The CDR3 consists of 17 residues. In nucleotides, the CDR3 is TGTGCCAGCAGGTGGGGCCCTTCAGGAGCAACTAATGAAAAACTGTTTTTT. It translates to CASRWGPSGATNEKLFF.

V usage is TRBV27 and J usage is TRBJ2-7; 11 nucleotides match TRBD1. Trimming at V came to 6 bases and at J to 4 bases, leaving 8 bases not matched to a gene. Germline V gene sequence: CDR1 MNHEY, CDR2 SMNVEV (reference sequence). The CDR3 length is 15 residues. CDR3 sequence: CASRSWTGGDYEQYF. CDR3 DNA: TGTGCCAGCAGGTCCTGGACAGGGGGCGATTACGAGCAGTACTTC.

V usage is TRBV6-2 or TRBV6-3 and J usage is TRBJ2-7; 7 bases fit TRBD1. There are 16 residues in the CDR3. The V segment lost 7 bases and the J segment 2 bases; nucleotides outside the gene matches: 14. The germline CDR1 and CDR2 sequences are MNHEY and SVGEGT. The CDR3 DNA reads TGTGCCAGCACCCCCGGACCCCACAGGGGAGCCTACGAGCAGTACTTC. Residues: CASTPGPHRGAYEQYF.

The chain is built from TRBV5-1 and TRBJ1-1, with TRBD1 as a possible D gene (6 bases). Germline lookup yields CDR1 SGHRS and CDR2 YFSETQ. V was pared by 3 bases and J by 5 bases, with 14 bases between. The CDR3 consists of 14 residues. CDR3 loop: CASSSQGEGTEAFF. In nucleotides, the CDR3 is TGCGCCAGCAGCTCACAGGGAGAGGGGACTGAAGCTTTCTTT. The whole variable domain, remainder taken from reference TRBV5-1 and TRBJ1-1, is KAGVTQTPRYLIKTRGQQVTLSCSPISGHRSVSWYQQTPGQGLQFLFEYFSETQRNKGNFPGRFSGRQFSNSRSEMNVSTLELGDSALYLCASSSQGEGTEAFFGQGTRLTVV.

This clone showed up just once. The J gene is TRBJ1-6, the V gene TRBV5-1, with 7 bases fitting TRBD1. This CDR3 spans 15 amino acids. The J segment lost 7 bases and the V segment lost 5 bases, leaving 9 bases of the junction unmatched. Germline V gene data show CDR1 as SGHRS and CDR2 as YFSETQ. As DNA, the CDR3 is TGCGCCAGCAGTTCTGGACAGGCTGAAAATTCACCCCTCCACTTT. This encodes CASSSGQAENSPLHF.

The J gene is TRBJ1-1, the V gene TRBV14, with D possibly TRBD1 on 5 matching bases. The germline V and J ends were trimmed by 0 bases and 8 bases, with 19 bases remaining between them. CDR3 length: 16 amino acids. Germline V gives CDR1 SGHDN, CDR2 FVKESK. CDR3 loop: CASSQDLPGRETEAFF. The CDR3 nucleotides read TGTGCCAGCAGCCAAGATCTGCCAGGCAGGGAAACGGAAGCTTTCTTT.